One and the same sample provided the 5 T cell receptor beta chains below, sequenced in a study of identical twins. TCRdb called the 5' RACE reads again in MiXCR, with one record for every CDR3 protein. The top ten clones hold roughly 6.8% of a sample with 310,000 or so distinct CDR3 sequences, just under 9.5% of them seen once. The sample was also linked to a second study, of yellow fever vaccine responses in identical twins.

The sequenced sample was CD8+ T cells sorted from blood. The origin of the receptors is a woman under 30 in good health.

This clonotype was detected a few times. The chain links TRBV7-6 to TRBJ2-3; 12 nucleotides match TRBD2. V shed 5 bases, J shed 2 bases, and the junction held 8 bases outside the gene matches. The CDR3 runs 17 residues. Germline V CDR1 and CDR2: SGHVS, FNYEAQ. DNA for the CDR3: TGTGCCAGCAGCGAACGGACTAGCGGGACGAACACAGATACGCAGTATTTT. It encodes CASSERTSGTNTDTQYF.

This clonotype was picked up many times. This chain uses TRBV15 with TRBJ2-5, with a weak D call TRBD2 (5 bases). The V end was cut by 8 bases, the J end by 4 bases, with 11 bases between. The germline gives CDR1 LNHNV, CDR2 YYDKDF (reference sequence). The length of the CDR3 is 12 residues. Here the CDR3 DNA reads TGTGCCACCTCAGAGGGTGCAGAGACCCAGTACTTC. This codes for CATSEGAETQYF.

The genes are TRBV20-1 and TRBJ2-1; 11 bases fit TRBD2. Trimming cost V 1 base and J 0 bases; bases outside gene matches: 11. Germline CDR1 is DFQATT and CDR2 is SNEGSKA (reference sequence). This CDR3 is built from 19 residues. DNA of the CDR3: TGCAGTGCTAGAGGGGGGGGACTAGCGGACCTCAGCTCCTACAATGAGCAGTTCTTC. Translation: CSARGGGLADLSSYNEQFF.

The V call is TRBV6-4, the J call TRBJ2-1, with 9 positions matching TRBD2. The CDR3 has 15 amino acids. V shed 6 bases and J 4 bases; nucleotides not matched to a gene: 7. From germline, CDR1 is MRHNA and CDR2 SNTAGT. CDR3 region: CASSASTSGYNEQFF. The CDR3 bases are TGTGCCAGCAGCGCCTCGACTAGCGGATACAATGAGCAGTTCTTC.

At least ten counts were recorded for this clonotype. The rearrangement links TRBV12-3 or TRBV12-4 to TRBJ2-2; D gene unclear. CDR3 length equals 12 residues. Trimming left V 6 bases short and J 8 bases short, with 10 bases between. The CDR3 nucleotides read TGTGCCAGCAGCTTTGGTGGGGGGGAGCTGTTTTTT. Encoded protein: CASSFGGGELFF.